The subject of this entry is one T cell receptor beta chain. The antigen is unknown. This entry comes from a study of Ad26.COV2.S vaccination and SARS-CoV-2 variants. General observations from the study: Vaccine and placebo recipients had comparable breadth of non-spike TCRs.

Trimming cost V 7 bases and J 3 bases; bases outside gene matches: 7. This CDR3 is 15 amino acids long. CDR1 is SNHLY, CDR2 FYNNEI, per germline. Data came from immunoSEQ multiplex PCR; TCRdb stores just in-frame clones and leaves some out. The table lists tens of thousands of clones, less than 85% of them singletons. The specimen was peripheral blood, collected after recovery from COVID-19. This TCR was sampled from a human donor who had recovered from COVID-19. This chain uses TRBV2 with TRBJ2-1, with TRBD2 matching 9 bases. The CDR3 here is CASKGGRAFYNEQFF. The CDR3, as DNA: TGTGCCAGCAAGGGCGGGAGGGCCTTCTACAATGAGCAGTTCTTC.